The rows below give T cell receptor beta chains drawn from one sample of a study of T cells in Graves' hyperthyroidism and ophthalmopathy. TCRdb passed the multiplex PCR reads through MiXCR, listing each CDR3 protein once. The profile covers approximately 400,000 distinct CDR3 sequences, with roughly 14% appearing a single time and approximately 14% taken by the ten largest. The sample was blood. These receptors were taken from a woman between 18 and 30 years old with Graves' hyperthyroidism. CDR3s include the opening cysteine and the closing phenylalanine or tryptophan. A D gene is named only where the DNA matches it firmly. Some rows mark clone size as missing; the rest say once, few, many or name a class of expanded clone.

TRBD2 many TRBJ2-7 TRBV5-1 TGCGCCAGCAGCTTAGGAGCTAGCGGGACCGTTTCTTACGAGCAGTACTTC CASSLGASGTVSYEQYF
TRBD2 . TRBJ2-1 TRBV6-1 TGTGCCACCGGGACTAGCGTGTACAATGAGCAGTTCTTC CATGTSVYNEQFF
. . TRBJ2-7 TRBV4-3 TGCGCCAGCGCCCGGGGTGACTCCTACGAGCAGTACTTC CASARGDSYEQYF
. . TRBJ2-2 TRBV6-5 TGTGCCAGCAGTTACGAGTTAAGGACAGCTTACACCGGGGAGCTGTTTTTT CASSYELRTAYTGELFF
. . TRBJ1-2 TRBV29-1 TGCAGCGTTGAATCGGGGCGCGGGACCGATGGCTACACCTTC CSVESGRGTDGYTF
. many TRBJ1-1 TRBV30 TGTGCCTGGAGTAACCCGGGACCCGAGAACACTGAAGCTTTCTTT CAWSNPGPENTEAFF
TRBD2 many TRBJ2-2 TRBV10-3 TGTGCCATCACATCAGACGGGACTAGCGACACCGGGGAGCTGTTTTTT CAITSDGTSDTGELFF
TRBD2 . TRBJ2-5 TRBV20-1 TGCAGTGCTACGATAAGCGGGGGGACGAATGAAGAGACCCAGTACTTC CSATISGGTNEETQYF
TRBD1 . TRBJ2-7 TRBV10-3 TGTGCCATCAGTGAGTCTCAGGACAGGGGGAAATACGAGCAGTACTTC CAISESQDRGKYEQYF
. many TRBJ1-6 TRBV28 TGTGCCAGCAGCCCCGGAGGGAAGAATTCACCCCTCCACTTT CASSPGGKNSPLHF
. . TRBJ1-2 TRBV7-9 TGTGCCAGCAGAGCCCAGGACAGATTAGCTAACTATGGCTACACCTTC CASRAQDRLANYGYTF
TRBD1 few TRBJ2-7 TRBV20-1 TGCAGTGCTAGATTACGTCCGGGACAGGGTTTTGTGAGCTACGAGCAGTACTTC CSARLRPGQGFVSYEQYF
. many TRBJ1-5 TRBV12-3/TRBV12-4 TGTGCCAGCAGTTTAGGCAGCGGGGGCAATCAGCCCCAGCATTTT CASSLGSGGNQPQHF
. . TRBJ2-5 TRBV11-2 TGTGCCAGCGCTAGGGGACCCTACCGGGAGACCCAGTACTTC CASARGPYRETQYF
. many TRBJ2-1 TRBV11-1 TGTGCCAGCAGGCCCAGTTGGGCAAGCTCCTACAATGAGCAGTTCTTC CASRPSWASSYNEQFF
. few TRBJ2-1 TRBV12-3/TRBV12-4 TGTGCCAGCAGTTTGTGGGGGCCCTCACACGATGAGCAGTTCTTC CASSLWGPSHDEQFF